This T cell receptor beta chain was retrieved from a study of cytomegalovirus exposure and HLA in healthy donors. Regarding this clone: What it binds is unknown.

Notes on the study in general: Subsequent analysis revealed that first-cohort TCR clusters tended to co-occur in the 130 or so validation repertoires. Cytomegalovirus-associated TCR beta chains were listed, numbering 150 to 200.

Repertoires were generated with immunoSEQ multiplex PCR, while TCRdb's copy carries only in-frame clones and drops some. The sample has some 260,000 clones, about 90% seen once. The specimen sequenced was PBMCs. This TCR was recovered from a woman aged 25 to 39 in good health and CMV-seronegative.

The CDR3 protein is CATSTLQGPNTEAFF. In nucleotides, the CDR3 is TGTGCCACCAGCACCCTACAGGGGCCGAACACTGAAGCTTTCTTT. V gene TRBV15 combines with J gene TRBJ1-1, with 7 bases that match TRBD1. The length of the CDR3 is 15 residues. Germline V CDR1 and CDR2: LNHNV, YYDKDF (reference sequence). V gave up 4 bases and J gave up 1 base; unmatched junction bases: 6.